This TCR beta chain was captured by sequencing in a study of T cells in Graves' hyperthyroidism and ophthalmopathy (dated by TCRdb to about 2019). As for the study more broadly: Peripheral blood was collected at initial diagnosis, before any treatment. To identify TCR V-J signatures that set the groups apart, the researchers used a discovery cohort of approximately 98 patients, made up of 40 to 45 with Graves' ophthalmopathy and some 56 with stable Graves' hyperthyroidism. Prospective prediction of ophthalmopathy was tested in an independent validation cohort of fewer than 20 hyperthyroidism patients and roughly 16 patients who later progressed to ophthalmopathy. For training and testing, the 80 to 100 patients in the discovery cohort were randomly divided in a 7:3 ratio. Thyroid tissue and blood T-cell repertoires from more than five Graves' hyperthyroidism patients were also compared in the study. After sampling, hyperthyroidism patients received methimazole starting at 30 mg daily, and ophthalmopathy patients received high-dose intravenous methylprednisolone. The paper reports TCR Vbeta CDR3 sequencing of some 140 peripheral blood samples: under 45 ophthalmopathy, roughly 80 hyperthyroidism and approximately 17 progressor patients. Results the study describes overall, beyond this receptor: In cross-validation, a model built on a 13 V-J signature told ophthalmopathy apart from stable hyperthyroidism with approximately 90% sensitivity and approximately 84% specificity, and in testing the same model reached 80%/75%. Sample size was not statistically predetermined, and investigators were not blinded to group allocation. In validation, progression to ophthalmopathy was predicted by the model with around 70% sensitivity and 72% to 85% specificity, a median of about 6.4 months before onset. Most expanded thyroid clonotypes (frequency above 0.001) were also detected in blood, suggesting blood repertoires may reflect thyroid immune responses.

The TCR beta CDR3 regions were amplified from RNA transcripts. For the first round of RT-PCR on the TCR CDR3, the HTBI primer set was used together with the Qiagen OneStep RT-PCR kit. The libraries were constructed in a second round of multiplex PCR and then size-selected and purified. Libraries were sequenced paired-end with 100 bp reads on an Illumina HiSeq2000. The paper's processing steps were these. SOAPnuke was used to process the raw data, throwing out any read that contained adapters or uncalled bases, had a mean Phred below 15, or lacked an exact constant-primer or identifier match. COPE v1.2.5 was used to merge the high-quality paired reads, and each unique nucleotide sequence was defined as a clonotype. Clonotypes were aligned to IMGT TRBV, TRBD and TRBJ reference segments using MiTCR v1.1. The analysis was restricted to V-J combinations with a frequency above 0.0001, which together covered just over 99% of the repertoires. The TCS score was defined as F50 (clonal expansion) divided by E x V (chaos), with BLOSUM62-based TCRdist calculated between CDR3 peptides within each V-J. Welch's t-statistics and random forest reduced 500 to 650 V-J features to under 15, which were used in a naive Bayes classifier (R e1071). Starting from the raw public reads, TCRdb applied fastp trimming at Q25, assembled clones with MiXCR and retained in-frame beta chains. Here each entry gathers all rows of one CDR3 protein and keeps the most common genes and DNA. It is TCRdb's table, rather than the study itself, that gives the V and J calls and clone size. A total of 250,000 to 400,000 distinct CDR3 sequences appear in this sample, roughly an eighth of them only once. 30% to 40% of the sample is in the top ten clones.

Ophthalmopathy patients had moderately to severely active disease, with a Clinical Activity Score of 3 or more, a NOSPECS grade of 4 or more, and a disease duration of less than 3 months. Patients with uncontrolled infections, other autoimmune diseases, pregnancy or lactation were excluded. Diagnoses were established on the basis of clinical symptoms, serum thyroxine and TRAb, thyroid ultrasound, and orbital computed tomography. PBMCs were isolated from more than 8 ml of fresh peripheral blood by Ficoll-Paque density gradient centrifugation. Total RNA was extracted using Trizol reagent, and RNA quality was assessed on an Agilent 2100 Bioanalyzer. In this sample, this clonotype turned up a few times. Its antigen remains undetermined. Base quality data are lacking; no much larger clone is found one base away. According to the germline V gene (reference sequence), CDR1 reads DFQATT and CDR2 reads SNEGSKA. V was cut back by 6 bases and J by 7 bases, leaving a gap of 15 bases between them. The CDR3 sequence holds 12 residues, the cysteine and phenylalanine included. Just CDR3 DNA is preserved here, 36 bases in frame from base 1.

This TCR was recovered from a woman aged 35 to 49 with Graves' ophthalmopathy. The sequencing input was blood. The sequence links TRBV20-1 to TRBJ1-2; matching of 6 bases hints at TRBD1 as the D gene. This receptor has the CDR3 CSAAPDSGGYTF. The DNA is TGCAGTGCAGCCCCGGACAGTGGTGGCTACACCTTC.